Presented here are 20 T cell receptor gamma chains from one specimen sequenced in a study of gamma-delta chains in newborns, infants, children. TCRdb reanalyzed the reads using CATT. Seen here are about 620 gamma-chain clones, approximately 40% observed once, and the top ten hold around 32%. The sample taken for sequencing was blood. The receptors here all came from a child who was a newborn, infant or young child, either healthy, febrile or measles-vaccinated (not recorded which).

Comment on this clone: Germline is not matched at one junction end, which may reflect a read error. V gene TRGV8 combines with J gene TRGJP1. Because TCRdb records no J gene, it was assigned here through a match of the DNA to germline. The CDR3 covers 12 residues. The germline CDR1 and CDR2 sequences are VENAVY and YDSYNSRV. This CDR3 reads CATWTTGWFKIF. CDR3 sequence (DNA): TGTGCCACCTGGACCACTGGCTGGTTCAAGATATTT.

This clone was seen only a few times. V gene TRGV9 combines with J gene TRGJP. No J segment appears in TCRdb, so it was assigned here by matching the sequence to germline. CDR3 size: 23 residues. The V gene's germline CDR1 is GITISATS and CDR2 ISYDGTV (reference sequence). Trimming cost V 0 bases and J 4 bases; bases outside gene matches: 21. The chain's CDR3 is CALWEVNLGGHPGQELGKKIKVF. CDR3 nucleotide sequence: TGTGCCTTGTGGGAGGTGAACTTGGGAGGGCATCCGGGACAAGAGTTGGGCAAAAAAATCAAGGTATTT.

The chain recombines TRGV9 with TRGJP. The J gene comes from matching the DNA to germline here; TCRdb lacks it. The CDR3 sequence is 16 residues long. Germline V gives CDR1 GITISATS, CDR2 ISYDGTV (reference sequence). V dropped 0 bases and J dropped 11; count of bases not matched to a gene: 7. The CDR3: CALWEVVVLGKKIKVF. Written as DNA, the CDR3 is TGTGCCTTGTGGGAGGTGGTAGTCCTGGGCAAAAAAATCAAGGTATTT.

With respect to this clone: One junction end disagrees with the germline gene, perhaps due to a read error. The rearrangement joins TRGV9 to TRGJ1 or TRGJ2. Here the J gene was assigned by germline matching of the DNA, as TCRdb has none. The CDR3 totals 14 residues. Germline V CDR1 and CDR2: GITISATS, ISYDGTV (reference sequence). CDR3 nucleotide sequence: TGCGCCTTGTGGGGGGTGCAGAGGGGCTATAAGAAACTCTTT. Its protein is CALWGVQRGYKKLF.

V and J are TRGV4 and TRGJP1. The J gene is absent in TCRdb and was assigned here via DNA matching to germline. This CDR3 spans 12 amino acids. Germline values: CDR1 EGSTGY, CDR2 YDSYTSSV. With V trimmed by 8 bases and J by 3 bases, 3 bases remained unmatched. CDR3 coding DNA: TGTGCCACCTTCTCCACTGGTTGGTTCAAGATATTT. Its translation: CATFSTGWFKIF.

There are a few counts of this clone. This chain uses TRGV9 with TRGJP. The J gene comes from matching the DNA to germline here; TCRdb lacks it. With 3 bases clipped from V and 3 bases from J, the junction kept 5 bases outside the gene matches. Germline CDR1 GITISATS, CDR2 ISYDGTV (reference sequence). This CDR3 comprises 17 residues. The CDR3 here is CALWEKTQELGKKIKVF. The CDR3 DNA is TGTGCCTTGTGGGAGAAAACGCAAGAGTTGGGCAAAAAAATCAAGGTATTT.

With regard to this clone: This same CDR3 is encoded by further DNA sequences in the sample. The CDR3 DNA follows: TGTGCCTTGTGGGAGGTGTCCGAGTTGGGCAAAAAAATCAAGGTATTT. As protein: CALWEVSELGKKIKVF. The chain carries TRGV9 and TRGJP. As TCRdb names no J gene, one was assigned here on the basis of a DNA match to germline. V shed 0 bases and J 7 bases; nucleotides not matched to a gene: 3. Germline V lookup: CDR1 GITISATS, CDR2 ISYDGTV (reference sequence). The CDR3 loop spans 16 amino acids.

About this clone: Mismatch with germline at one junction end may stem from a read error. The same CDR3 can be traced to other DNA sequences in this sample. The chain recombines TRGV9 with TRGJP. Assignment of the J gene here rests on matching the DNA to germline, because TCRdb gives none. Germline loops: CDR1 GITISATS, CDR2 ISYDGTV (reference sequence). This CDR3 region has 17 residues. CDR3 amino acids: CALWEPRQELGKKIKVF. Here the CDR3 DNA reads TGTGCCTTGTGGGAGCCCAGACAAGAGTTGGGTAAAAAAATCAAGGTATTT.

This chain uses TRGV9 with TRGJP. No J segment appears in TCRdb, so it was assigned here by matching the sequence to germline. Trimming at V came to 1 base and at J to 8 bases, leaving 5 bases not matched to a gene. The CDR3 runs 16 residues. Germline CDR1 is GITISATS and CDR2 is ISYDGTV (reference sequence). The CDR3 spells CALWEVRKLGKKIKVF. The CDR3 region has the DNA TGTGCCTTGTGGGAGGTTCGAAAGTTGGGCAAAAAAATCAAGGTATTT.

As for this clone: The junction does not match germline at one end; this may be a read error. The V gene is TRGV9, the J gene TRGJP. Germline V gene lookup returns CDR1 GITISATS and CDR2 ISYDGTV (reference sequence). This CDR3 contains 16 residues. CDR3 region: CALWETPELGKKLKVF. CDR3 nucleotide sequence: TGTGCCTTGTGGGAGACCCCAGAGTTGGGCAAAAAACTCAAGGTATTT.

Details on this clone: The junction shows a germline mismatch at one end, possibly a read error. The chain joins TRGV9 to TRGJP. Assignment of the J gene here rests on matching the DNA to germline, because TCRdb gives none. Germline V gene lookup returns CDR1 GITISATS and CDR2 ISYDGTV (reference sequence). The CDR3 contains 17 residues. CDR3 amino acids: CALWEPGQELGKKIKVF. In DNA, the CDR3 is TGCGCCTTGTGGGAGCCGGGGCAAGAGTTGGGCAAAAAAATCAAGGTATTT.

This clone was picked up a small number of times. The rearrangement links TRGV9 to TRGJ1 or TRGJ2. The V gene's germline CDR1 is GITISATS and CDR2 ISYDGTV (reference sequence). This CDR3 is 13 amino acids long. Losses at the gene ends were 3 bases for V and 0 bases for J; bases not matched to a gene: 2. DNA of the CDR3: TGTGCCTTGTGGGAGCTGAATTATTATAAGAAACTCTTT. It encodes CALWELNYYKKLF.

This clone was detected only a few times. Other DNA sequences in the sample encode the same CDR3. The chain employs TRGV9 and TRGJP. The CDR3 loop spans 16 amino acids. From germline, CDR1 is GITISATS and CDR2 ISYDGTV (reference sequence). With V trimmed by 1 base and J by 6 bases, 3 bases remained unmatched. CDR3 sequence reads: CALWEVRELGKKIKVF. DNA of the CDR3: TGTGCCTTGTGGGAGGTCAGAGAGTTGGGCAAAAAAATCAAGGTATTT.

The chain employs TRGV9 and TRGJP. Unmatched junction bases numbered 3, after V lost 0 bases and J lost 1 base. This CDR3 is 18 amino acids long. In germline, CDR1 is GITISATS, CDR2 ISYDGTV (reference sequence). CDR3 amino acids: CALWEVPGQELGKKIKVF. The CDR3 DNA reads TGTGCCTTGTGGGAGGTGCCGGGGCAAGAGTTGGGCAAAAAAATCAAGGTATTT.

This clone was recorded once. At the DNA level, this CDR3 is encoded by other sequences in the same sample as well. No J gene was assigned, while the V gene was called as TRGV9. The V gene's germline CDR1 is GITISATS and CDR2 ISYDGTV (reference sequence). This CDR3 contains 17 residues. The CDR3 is CALWEFRIFANYYKKLF. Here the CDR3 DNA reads TGTGCCTTGTGGGAATTTAGGATTTTCGCGAATTATTATAAGAAACTCTTC.

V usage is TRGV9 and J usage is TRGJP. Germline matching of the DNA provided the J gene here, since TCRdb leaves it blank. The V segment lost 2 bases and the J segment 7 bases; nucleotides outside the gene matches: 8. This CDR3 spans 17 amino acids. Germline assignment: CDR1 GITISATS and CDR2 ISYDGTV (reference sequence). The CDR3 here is CALWEALRELGKKIKVF. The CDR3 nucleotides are TGTGCCTTGTGGGAGGCCCTGAGGGAGTTGGGCAAAAAAATCAAGGTATTT.

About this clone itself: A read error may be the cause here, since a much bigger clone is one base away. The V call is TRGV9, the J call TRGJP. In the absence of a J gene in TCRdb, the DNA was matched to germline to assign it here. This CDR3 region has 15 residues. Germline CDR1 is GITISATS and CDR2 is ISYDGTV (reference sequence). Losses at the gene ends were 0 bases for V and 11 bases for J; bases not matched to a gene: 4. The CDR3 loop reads CALWEVQMGKKIKVF. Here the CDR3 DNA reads TGTGCCTTGTGGGAGGTGCAGATGGGCAAAAAAATCAAGGTATTT.

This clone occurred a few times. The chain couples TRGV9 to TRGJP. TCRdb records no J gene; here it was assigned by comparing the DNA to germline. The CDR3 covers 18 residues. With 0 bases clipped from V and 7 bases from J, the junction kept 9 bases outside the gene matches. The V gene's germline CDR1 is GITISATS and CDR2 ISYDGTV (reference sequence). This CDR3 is CALWEVQWRELGKKIKVF. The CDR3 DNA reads TGTGCCTTGTGGGAGGTGCAGTGGAGGGAGTTGGGCAAAAAAATCAAGGTATTT.

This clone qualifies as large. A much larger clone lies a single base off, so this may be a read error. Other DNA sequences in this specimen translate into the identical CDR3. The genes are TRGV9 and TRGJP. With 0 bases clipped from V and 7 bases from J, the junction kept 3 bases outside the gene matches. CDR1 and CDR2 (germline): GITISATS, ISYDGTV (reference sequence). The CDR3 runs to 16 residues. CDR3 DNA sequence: TGTGCCTTGTGGGAGGTGCATGAGTTGGGCAAAAAAATCAAGGTATTT. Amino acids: CALWEVHELGKKIKVF.

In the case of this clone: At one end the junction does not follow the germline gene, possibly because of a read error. The CDR3 protein is CASWEVQGELGKKIKVF. The CDR3, as DNA: TGTGCCTCGTGGGAGGTGCAAGGGGAGTTGGGCAAAAAAATCAAGGTATTT. The V gene is TRGV9, the J gene TRGJP. Because TCRdb records no J gene, it was assigned here through a match of the DNA to germline. CDR1 is GITISATS and CDR2 is ISYDGTV in the germline V gene (reference sequence). The CDR3 consists of 17 residues.